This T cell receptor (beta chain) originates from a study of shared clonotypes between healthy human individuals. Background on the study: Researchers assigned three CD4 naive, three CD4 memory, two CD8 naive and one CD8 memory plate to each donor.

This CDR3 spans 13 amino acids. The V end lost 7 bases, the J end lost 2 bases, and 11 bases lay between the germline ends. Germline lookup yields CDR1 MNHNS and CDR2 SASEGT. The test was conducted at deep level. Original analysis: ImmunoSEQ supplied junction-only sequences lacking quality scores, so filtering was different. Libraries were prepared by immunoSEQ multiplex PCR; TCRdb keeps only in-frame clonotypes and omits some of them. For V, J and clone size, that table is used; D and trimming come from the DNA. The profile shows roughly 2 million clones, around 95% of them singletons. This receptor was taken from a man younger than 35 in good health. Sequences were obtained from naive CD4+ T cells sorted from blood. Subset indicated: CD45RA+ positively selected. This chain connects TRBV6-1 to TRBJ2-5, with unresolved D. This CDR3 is CASTRTMQETQYF. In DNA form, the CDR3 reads TGTGCCAGCACTAGGACCATGCAAGAGACCCAGTACTTC.